This T cell receptor beta chain was recorded in a study of cytomegalovirus exposure and HLA in healthy donors. Study background: A later analysis reported the same platform for the 120 or so validation repertoires and the 666 first-cohort repertoires.

Study results and limitations: In the roughly 130 validation repertoires, a later analysis found that first-cohort TCR clusters tended to co-occur. In vitro checks showed that three CMV-associated chains really do target CMV antigens.

A remark on this clone: The antigen remains unidentified.

This CDR3 is 12 amino acids long. The V end was cut by 8 bases, the J end by 1 base, with 8 bases between. Germline CDR1 is SNHLY and CDR2 is FYNNEI. Profiled with immunoSEQ multiplex PCR; TCRdb holds only in-frame clones, not every one. The table lists around 98,000 clones, roughly 87% of them singletons. The origin of this receptor is a man aged 18 to 29 in good health and CMV-seropositive. The sample consisted of PBMCs. The chain has TRBV2 and TRBJ1-1; no clear D. CDR3 DNA sequence: TGTGCCAGCGGTCCAGGGAACACTGAAGCTTTCTTT. It yields the protein CASGPGNTEAFF.